One T cell receptor (beta chain) is described in this entry. The antigen is unknown. This specimen belongs to a study of shared clonotypes between healthy human individuals. Study-level background: A few men and a couple of women, aged 18 to 49, were donors. Notes on the study in general: With a handful of donors compared, about 5% of naive CD4 clonotypes were shared.

CDR1 is MDHEN and CDR2 is SYDVKM in the germline V gene. This CDR3 is built from 15 residues. Trimming stripped 2 bases from V and 6 bases from J, with 17 bases between. In the original processing: Sequence data from immunoSEQ were junction-only and lacked quality scores; consequently, filtering differed. The repertoire was sequenced with immunoSEQ multiplex PCR; TCRdb's copy has only in-frame clones and lacks some. V and J calls plus clone size are reproduced from that table; the DNA served to infer D and trimming. The data show about 2.3 million clones, with 85% to 95% seen just once and 0.39% held by the top ten.

V gene TRBV28 combines with J gene TRBJ2-7, with D hard to call. Source material: naive CD4+ T cells from PBMCs. Indicated subset: CD45RA+ positively selected. This clonotype was sampled from a man between 18 and 29 years old in good health. Some clones in this sample may be carry-over from other donors' samples. CDR3 sequence: CASSLILVLNGEQYF. The CDR3 DNA sequence: TGTGCCAGCAGTTTAATCCTAGTCCTAAACGGCGAGCAGTACTTC.